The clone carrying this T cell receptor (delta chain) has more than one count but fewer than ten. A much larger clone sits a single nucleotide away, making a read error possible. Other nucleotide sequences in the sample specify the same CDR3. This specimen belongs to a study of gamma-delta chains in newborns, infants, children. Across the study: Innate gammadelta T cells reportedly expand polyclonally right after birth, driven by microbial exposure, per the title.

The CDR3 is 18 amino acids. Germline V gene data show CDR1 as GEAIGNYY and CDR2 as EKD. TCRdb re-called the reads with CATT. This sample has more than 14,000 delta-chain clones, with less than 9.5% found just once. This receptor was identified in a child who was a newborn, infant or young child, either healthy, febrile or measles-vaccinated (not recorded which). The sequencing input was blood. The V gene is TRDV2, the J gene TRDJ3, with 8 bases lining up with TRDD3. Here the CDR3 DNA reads TGTGCTTGTGACACGCTGGGGGACCGCTCCTGGGACACCCGACAGATGTTTTTC. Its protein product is CACDTLGDRSWDTRQMFF.